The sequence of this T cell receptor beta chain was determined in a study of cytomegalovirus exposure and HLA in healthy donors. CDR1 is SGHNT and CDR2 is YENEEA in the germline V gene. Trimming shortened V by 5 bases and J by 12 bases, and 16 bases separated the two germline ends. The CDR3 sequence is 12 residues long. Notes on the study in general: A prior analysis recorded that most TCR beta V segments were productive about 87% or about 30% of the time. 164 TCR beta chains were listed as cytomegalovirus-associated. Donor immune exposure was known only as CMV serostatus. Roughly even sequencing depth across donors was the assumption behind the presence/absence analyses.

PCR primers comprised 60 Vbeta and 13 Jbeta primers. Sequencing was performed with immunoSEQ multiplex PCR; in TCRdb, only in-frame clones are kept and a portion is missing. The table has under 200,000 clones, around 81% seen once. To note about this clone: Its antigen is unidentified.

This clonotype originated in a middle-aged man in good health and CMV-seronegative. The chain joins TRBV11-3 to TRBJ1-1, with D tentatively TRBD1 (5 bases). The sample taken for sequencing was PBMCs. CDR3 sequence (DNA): TGTGCCAGCAGCGGCCGTGGGGGAGGAACTTTCTTT. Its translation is CASSGRGGGTFF.